These 28 T cell receptor beta chains came from one sample sequenced in a study of T cells in Graves' hyperthyroidism and ophthalmopathy. Amplification yielded TCR beta CDR3 regions, with RNA transcripts as the source. When the TCR CDR3 underwent first-round RT-PCR, the HTBI primer set was used. TCRdb itself ran the multiplex PCR reads through MiXCR, one entry per CDR3 protein. The sample carries about 270,000 distinct CDR3 sequences, about 20% recorded once. Source material: blood. The origin of the receptors is a man aged 25 to 40 with Graves' ophthalmopathy.

The genes are TRBV20-1 and TRBJ2-1; the D is unclear. Per germline, CDR1 DFQATT and CDR2 SNEGSKA (reference sequence). The CDR3 is 11 amino acids. With 6 bases removed from V and 3 bases from J, the gap between germline ends came to 6 bases. The CDR3 is CSAHDYNEQFF. The CDR3 DNA reads TGCAGTGCCCACGACTACAATGAGCAGTTCTTC.

This clonotype has only a few counts. The chain joins TRBV6-1 to TRBJ2-1; tentatively, D is TRBD2 (6 bases). V gave up 2 bases and J gave up 4 bases, with 18 bases separating them. The CDR3 loop spans 17 amino acids. Germline V gives CDR1 MNHNS, CDR2 SASEGT. The CDR3 nucleotides read TGTGCCAGCAGTGAACAGTGGCCGGGAGAGGGTTACAATGAGCAGTTCTTC. Its protein product is CASSEQWPGEGYNEQFF.

V gene TRBV28 combines with J gene TRBJ2-1; 10 nucleotides match TRBD1. The CDR3 contains 16 residues. Germline CDR1 MDHEN, CDR2 SYDVKM. V shed 6 bases, J shed 4 bases, and the junction held 9 bases outside the gene matches. The CDR3 DNA is TGTGCCAGCAGCTCAAGACAGGGGGCGCGATACAATGAGCAGTTCTTC. Amino acids: CASSSRQGARYNEQFF.

This clonotype showed up just a few times. The chain is built from TRBV11-2 and TRBJ1-3; 10 positions agree with TRBD1. J gave up 2 bases and V 5 bases, and 9 bases lay outside the gene matches. This CDR3 region has 17 residues. Germline V lookup: CDR1 SGHAT, CDR2 FQNNGV. CDR3 protein: CASSGRQGARTGNTIYF. Here the CDR3 DNA reads TGTGCCAGCAGCGGGCGACAGGGGGCGCGGACTGGAAACACCATATATTTT.

This clonotype was observed a few times. The chain recombines TRBV5-1 with TRBJ1-2; the match to TRBD1 covers 7 bases. The V segment lost 5 bases and the J segment 4 bases; nucleotides outside the gene matches: 8. CDR1 SGHRS and CDR2 YFSETQ come from the germline V gene. The CDR3 has 14 amino acids. The CDR3 loop is CASSTGDRFYGYTF. The CDR3 DNA is TGCGCCAGCAGTACCGGGGACAGATTCTATGGCTACACCTTC. Based on the CDR3 plus reference TRBV5-1 and TRBJ1-2, the full variable domain is KAGVTQTPRYLIKTRGQQVTLSCSPISGHRSVSWYQQTPGQGLQFLFEYFSETQRNKGNFPGRFSGRQFSNSRSEMNVSTLELGDSALYLCASSTGDRFYGYTFGSGTRLTVV.

There are a few counts of this clonotype. One end of the junction does not line up with germline, which may come from a read error. The V gene is TRBV18, the J gene TRBJ1-6; no definite D call. Germline loops: CDR1 KGHSH, CDR2 LQKENI. The CDR3 extends over 14 amino acids. CDR3: CASSPAVMNSPLHF. CDR3 nucleotide sequence: TGTGCTAGCTCACCCGCAGTGATGAATTCACCCCTCCACTTT.

J is TRBJ2-7 and V is TRBV29-1; TRBD2 agrees at 7 bases. The CDR3 is made up of 14 amino acids. Germline CDR1 and CDR2: SQVTM and ANQGSEA. V trimming: 4 bases; J trimming: 4 bases; junction bases outside the gene matches: 10. Written as DNA, the CDR3 is TGCAGCGTTGTAATGGGACTAACAGTGTACGAGCAGTACTTC. It specifies CSVVMGLTVYEQYF.

The CDR3 DNA reads as TGTGCCAGCAGGGACCGGGACACCATCAGGGGTAGTTATGAGACCCAGTACTTC. Protein: CASRDRDTIRGSYETQYF. This chain uses TRBV6-1 with TRBJ2-5, with D maybe TRBD1 (6 bases). Trimming left V 6 bases short and J 5 bases short, with 28 bases between. Germline CDR1 and CDR2: MNHNS and SASEGT. CDR3 length equals 18 residues.

The chain has TRBV12-3 or TRBV12-4 and TRBJ2-1, with 8 bases aligning to TRBD2. V shed 6 bases and J 2 bases; nucleotides not matched to a gene: 18. The CDR3 extends over 19 amino acids. The CDR3 spells CASSPSGTSPLRTYNEQFF. In nucleotides, the CDR3 is TGTGCCAGCAGCCCATCCGGGACTAGTCCTCTTAGAACCTACAATGAGCAGTTCTTC.

The chain carries TRBV20-1 and TRBJ2-5; D is uncertain. V was pared by 0 bases and J by 7 bases, with 9 bases between. The CDR3 loop spans 12 amino acids. Germline V gene data show CDR1 as DFQATT and CDR2 as SNEGSKA (reference sequence). CDR3 in amino acids: CSARDRVGTQYF. CDR3 DNA: TGCAGTGCTAGAGATCGCGTGGGGACCCAGTACTTC.

In nucleotides, the CDR3 is TGTGCCAGCAGCGAGCAACTAGCGGGAGTGGTGGCAGATACGCAGTATTTT. Translation: CASSEQLAGVVADTQYF. The chain combines TRBV28 with TRBJ2-3, with TRBD2 matching over 11 bases. Germline-derived CDR1 and CDR2 are MDHEN and SYDVKM. The CDR3 has 17 residues. V trimming: 6 bases; J trimming: 4 bases; junction bases outside the gene matches: 12.

There are a few counts of this clonotype. The chain combines TRBV27 with TRBJ2-7, with D possibly matching TRBD2 (6 bases). Germline V lookup: CDR1 MNHEY, CDR2 SMNVEV (reference sequence). Trimming removed 0 bases from V and 2 bases from J, with 11 bases in between. The CDR3 sequence is 15 residues long. The CDR3 sequence is CASSLSRRVTYEQYF. CDR3 in DNA: TGTGCCAGCAGTTTATCGCGGAGGGTAACCTACGAGCAGTACTTC.

This clonotype was seen repeatedly, ten times or more. The rearrangement uses TRBV7-9 and TRBJ1-2, with 10 bases that match TRBD1. Germline trimming cut 5 bases from V and 5 bases from J; bases unmatched to any gene: 5. CDR1 SEHNR and CDR2 FQNEAQ come from the germline V gene (reference sequence). This CDR3 has 14 amino acids. The CDR3 DNA sequence: TGTGCCAGCAGCCCGCCGGGACAGGGGTATGGCTACACCTTC. Residues: CASSPPGQGYGYTF.

This clonotype was seen once. V gene TRBV6-2 or TRBV6-3 combines with J gene TRBJ2-7; D gene unclear. Germline V CDR1 and CDR2: MNHEY, SVGEGT. CDR3 size: 12 residues. Trimming pared 8 bases from V and 3 bases from J, leaving 11 bases between. The CDR3 region is CASLSRLYEQYF. DNA of the CDR3: TGTGCCAGCCTCTCTAGGCTCTACGAGCAGTACTTC.

The genes are TRBV5-5 and TRBJ1-2; possible D gene TRBD1, 5 bases. The CDR3 is made up of 12 amino acids. The germline CDR1 and CDR2 sequences are SGHKS and YYEKEE (reference sequence). V was shortened by 0 bases and J by 11 bases, with 11 bases between the two germline ends. CDR3 in amino acids: CASSLVQGGYTF. As DNA, the CDR3 is TGTGCCAGCAGCTTGGTGCAGGGTGGATACACCTTC. Supplemented by reference TRBV5-5 and TRBJ1-2, the full variable domain reads DAGVTQSPTHLIKTRGQQVTLRCSPISGHKSVSWYQQVLGQGPQFIFQYYEKEERGRGNFPDRFSARQFPNYSSELNVNALLLGDSALYLCASSLVQGGYTFGSGTRLTVV.

V usage is TRBV6-5 and J usage is TRBJ2-1; D gene ambiguous. Deletions cut 3 bases from V and 5 bases from J, with 11 bases between. Germline V gives CDR1 MNHEY, CDR2 SVGAGI. There are 14 residues in the CDR3. CDR3 DNA sequence: TGTGCCAGCAGTTATAGTGGAAGGAACAATGAGCAGTTCTTC. Encoded protein: CASSYSGRNNEQFF.

The chain uses TRBV19 and TRBJ1-5, with D perhaps matching TRBD1 (6 bases). CDR1 is LNHDA and CDR2 is SQIVND in the germline V gene (reference sequence). This CDR3 contains 15 residues. Trimming removed 5 bases at V and 6 bases at J, with 17 bases between. The CDR3 sequence: CASSARNRDGQPQHF. The CDR3 DNA reads TGTGCCAGTAGTGCGCGAAACAGGGACGGTCAGCCCCAGCATTTT.

This clonotype was detected ten times or more. CDR3 coding DNA: TGTGCCTGGAATAGCGGGAGGAAGGAACAGTACTTC. Its protein is CAWNSGRKEQYF. The V and J genes are TRBV30 and TRBJ2-7, with 10 bases matching TRBD2. The CDR3 contains 12 residues. Germline assignment: CDR1 GTSNPN and CDR2 SVGIG (reference sequence). V lost 4 bases, J lost 10 bases, and 7 bases stayed unmatched.

The rearrangement joins TRBV25-1 to TRBJ2-7; TRBD1 matches at 9 bases. The germline gives CDR1 MGHDK, CDR2 SYGVNS. The CDR3 spans 16 residues. V lost 2 bases and J lost 6; bases outside the gene matches: 11. This CDR3 reads CASSEGTGGALSEQYF. The CDR3 DNA is TGTGCCAGCAGTGAAGGAACAGGGGGCGCATTATCCGAGCAGTACTTC.

The CDR3 DNA reads as TGTGCCAGCAGCTACGGACTAGCGAGATACAATGAGCAGTTCTTC. It codes for CASSYGLARYNEQFF. The chain has TRBV7-9 and TRBJ2-1; TRBD2 matches at 9 bases. In germline, CDR1 is SEHNR, CDR2 FQNEAQ (reference sequence). Trimming took 4 bases from V and 4 from J; bases not matched to a gene: 5. The CDR3 sequence is 15 residues long.

The rearrangement uses TRBV11-2 and TRBJ1-5, with no clear D. This CDR3 comprises 13 residues. Germline V lookup: CDR1 SGHAT, CDR2 FQNNGV. The ends were cut back, 2 bases at V and 8 bases at J, with 10 bases in the middle. For the CDR3, the DNA is TGTGCCAGCAGCTTAAATAGGGATAAGCCCCAGCATTTT. Residues: CASSLNRDKPQHF.

J is TRBJ1-1 and V is TRBV28; TRBD1 is a possible D gene (5 bases). V was pared by 2 bases and J by 1 base, with 11 bases between. This CDR3 region has 15 residues. The germline gives CDR1 MDHEN, CDR2 SYDVKM. CDR3 protein: CASSLPPGQNTEAFF. In DNA form, the CDR3 reads TGTGCCAGCAGTTTACCGCCCGGACAGAACACTGAAGCTTTCTTT.

In its sample, this clonotype was seen many times. J is TRBJ2-2 and V is TRBV5-5, with 7 nucleotides matching TRBD1. The CDR3 spans 16 residues. Looked up from germline, CDR1 is SGHKS and CDR2 is YYEKEE (reference sequence). V dropped 4 bases and J dropped 0; count of bases not matched to a gene: 6. The DNA of the CDR3 is TGTGCCAGCAGCCTGGCCGGGACAGCGAACACCGGGGAGCTGTTTTTT. Protein product: CASSLAGTANTGELFF.

This clonotype has ten or more counts. The rearrangement joins TRBV5-5 to TRBJ1-2; TRBD1 matches at 7 bases. The CDR3 runs to 17 residues. J was trimmed by 4 bases and V by 0 bases; bases with no gene match: 12. The germline CDR1 and CDR2 sequences are SGHKS and YYEKEE (reference sequence). CDR3 loop: CASSLAFGQARSYGYTF. CDR3 bases: TGTGCCAGCAGCTTGGCCTTCGGACAGGCCCGGAGCTATGGCTACACCTTC. The whole variable domain, filled in from reference TRBV5-5 and TRBJ1-2, reads DAGVTQSPTHLIKTRGQQVTLRCSPISGHKSVSWYQQVLGQGPQFIFQYYEKEERGRGNFPDRFSARQFPNYSSELNVNALLLGDSALYLCASSLAFGQARSYGYTFGSGTRLTVV.

This clonotype showed up many times. This chain uses TRBV7-2 with TRBJ2-5, with D tentatively TRBD1 (6 bases). The CDR3 is made up of 14 amino acids. The V gene's germline CDR1 is SGHTA and CDR2 FQGNSA. The ends were cut back, 1 base at V and 1 base at J, with 7 bases in the middle. CDR3 coding DNA: TGTGCCAGCAGCTTAGGGGGGCCCCAAGAGACCCAGTACTTC. Translating it yields CASSLGGPQETQYF.

This clonotype has at least ten counts. V gene TRBV20-1 combines with J gene TRBJ2-7, with 9 bases aligning to TRBD1. The CDR3 loop spans 13 amino acids. Germline V gene sequence: CDR1 DFQATT, CDR2 SNEGSKA (reference sequence). V trimming: 5 bases; J trimming: 4 bases; junction bases outside the gene matches: 6. This CDR3 is CSASWDREYEQYF. In nucleotides, the CDR3 is TGCAGTGCTTCATGGGACAGGGAGTACGAGCAGTACTTC.

J is TRBJ2-7 and V is TRBV6-1; 7 positions agree with TRBD2. This CDR3 is built from 14 residues. The trim removed 6 bases at V and 3 bases at J, leaving 8 bases unmatched. Looked up from germline, CDR1 is MNHNS and CDR2 is SASEGT. In DNA form, the CDR3 reads TGTGCCAGCAGCGAACTAGCGTCGTACTACGAGCAGTACTTC. This encodes CASSELASYYEQYF.

This clonotype was counted many times. The gene calls are TRBV7-3 and TRBJ1-1, with unresolved D. V was cut by 4 bases and J by 0 bases, with 9 bases left in between. CDR3 length: 14 amino acids. Germline CDR1 SGHTA, CDR2 FQGTGA. The CDR3 sequence: CASSSSGVNTEAFF. The DNA of the CDR3 is TGTGCCAGCAGCTCCTCCGGGGTGAACACTGAAGCTTTCTTT.